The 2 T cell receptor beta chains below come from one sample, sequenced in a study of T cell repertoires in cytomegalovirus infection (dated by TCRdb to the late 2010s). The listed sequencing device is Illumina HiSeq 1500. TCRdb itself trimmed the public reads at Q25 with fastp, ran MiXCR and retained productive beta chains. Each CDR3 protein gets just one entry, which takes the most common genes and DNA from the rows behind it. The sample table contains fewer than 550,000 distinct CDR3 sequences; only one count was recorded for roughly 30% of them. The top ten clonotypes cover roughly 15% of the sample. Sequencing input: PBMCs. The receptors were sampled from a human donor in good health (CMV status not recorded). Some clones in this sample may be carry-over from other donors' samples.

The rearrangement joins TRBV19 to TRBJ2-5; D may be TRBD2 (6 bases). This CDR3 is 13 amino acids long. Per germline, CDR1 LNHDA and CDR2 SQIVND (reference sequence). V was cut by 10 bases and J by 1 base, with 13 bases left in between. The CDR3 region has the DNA TGTGCCACCAAGGAGGGTGCCCAAGAGACCCAGTACTTC. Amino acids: CATKEGAQETQYF.

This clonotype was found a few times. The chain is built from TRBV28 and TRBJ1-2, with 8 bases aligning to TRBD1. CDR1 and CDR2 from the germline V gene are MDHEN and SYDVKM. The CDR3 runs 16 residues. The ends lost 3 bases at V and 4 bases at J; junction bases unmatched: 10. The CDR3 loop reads CASSFVSAGQAYGYTF. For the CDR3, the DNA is TGTGCCAGCAGTTTCGTATCTGCGGGACAGGCCTATGGCTACACCTTC.